Listed here is a single TCR beta chain. The data were obtained in a study of T cell responses to AZD1222 COVID-19 vaccine. Profiling relied on immunoSEQ multiplex PCR, and the TCRdb table lists in-frame clones only, not all of them. The table includes tens of thousands of clones, around 83% detected once. Germline V gene lookup returns CDR1 MNHEY and CDR2 SVGAGI. Trimming stripped 5 bases from V and 2 bases from J, with 15 bases between. This CDR3 comprises 15 residues. The gene calls are TRBV6-5 and TRBJ2-5, with TRBD1 as a possible D gene (7 bases). The material was peripheral blood, obtained on day 0 of MenACWY control vaccination. This TCR was sampled from an adult in good health. The CDR3 nucleotides are TGTGCCAGCAGTCCTCCAGGGGGGAAGCAAGAGACCCAGTACTTC. Its protein product is CASSPPGGKQETQYF.